Below are 9 T cell receptor beta chains sequenced from a single sample in a study of T cells in localized non-small cell lung cancer. Data came from immunoSEQ multiplex PCR; TCRdb stores just in-frame clones and leaves some out. The sample records tens of thousands of clones, approximately 88% being singletons. Here the sequenced sample was peripheral blood, taken before any cancer treatment. The receptor source for this set is a man between 40 and 70 years old with stage I squamous cell lung carcinoma.

The sample holds one count of this clone. The chain links TRBV29-1 to TRBJ1-4; D not resolved. CDR3 length: 16 residues. Trimming took 7 bases from V and 2 from J, leaving 20 bases between them. Germline CDR1 is SQVTM and CDR2 is ANQGSEA. CDR3 in amino acids: CSAGLGLGATNEKLFF. The CDR3 nucleotides read TGCAGCGCTGGGCTGGGTTTAGGAGCGACTAATGAAAAACTGTTTTTT. The full variable domain, in which reference TRBV29-1 and TRBJ1-4 provide the parts outside the CDR3, is SAVISQKPSRDICQRGTSLTIQCQVDSQVTMMFWYRQQPGQSLTLIATANQGSEATYESGFVIDKFPISRPNLTFSTLTVSNMSPEDSSIYLCSAGLGLGATNEKLFFGSGTQLSVL.

The rearrangement links TRBV6-5 to TRBJ2-1; 8 bases are shared with TRBD2. V was clipped by 0 bases and J by 12 bases; unmatched bases: 10. Germline values: CDR1 MNHEY, CDR2 SVGAGI. The CDR3 is made up of 15 amino acids. The CDR3 reads CASSYSAGAGEGQFF. CDR3 nucleotide sequence: TGTGCCAGCAGTTACTCAGCGGGGGCGGGGGAAGGGCAGTTCTTC.

In this sample, this clone turned up once. V usage is TRBV4-1 and J usage is TRBJ1-2; TRBD1 might be the D (5 bases). The CDR3 runs 16 residues. CDR1 and CDR2 (germline): MGHRA, YSYEKL. The V end lost 4 bases, the J end lost 4 bases, and 19 bases lay between the germline ends. The CDR3 is CASSLRQGIGSYGYTF. The DNA for the CDR3 is TGCGCCAGCAGCCTCCGCCAGGGTATCGGGAGCTATGGCTACACCTTC.

The chain couples TRBV6-1 to TRBJ1-2; D unresolved. The germline gives CDR1 MNHNS, CDR2 SASEGT. This CDR3 is 12 amino acids long. The V gene lost 6 bases and the J gene lost 3 bases, with 8 bases spanning the gap. The CDR3 DNA reads as TGTGCCAGCAGCCCTGGGGACTATGGCTACACCTTC. Translating gives CASSPGDYGYTF.

This clone appeared a few times. This rearrangement joins TRBV19 to TRBJ2-2, with 8 bases fitting TRBD1. V was clipped by 6 bases and J by 1 base; unmatched bases: 13. In germline, CDR1 is LNHDA, CDR2 SQIVND (reference sequence). This CDR3 comprises 18 residues. The CDR3 bases are TGTGCCAGTAGGTATTCCAGGGGGCCCGAGCAGAACACCGGGGAGCTGTTTTTT. Translating gives CASRYSRGPEQNTGELFF.

CDR3 DNA: TGTGCCAGCAGCCCCGGACAGGGGGCGAACTATGGCTACACCTTC. This encodes CASSPGQGANYGYTF. The chain combines TRBV27 with TRBJ1-2; 11 bases map to TRBD1. Germline-derived CDR1 and CDR2 are MNHEY and SMNVEV (reference sequence). The V segment lost 6 bases and the J segment 2 bases; nucleotides outside the gene matches: 5. The CDR3 totals 15 residues.

This clone was picked up a small number of times. The rearrangement uses TRBV2 and TRBJ1-5; D gene uncertain. Germline lookup yields CDR1 SNHLY and CDR2 FYNNEI. The CDR3 totals 12 residues. Trimming removed 6 bases at V and 0 bases at J, with 3 bases between. The CDR3 loop reads CASRDSNQPQHF. The CDR3 nucleotides read TGTGCCAGCAGGGATAGCAATCAGCCCCAGCATTTT.

V and J are TRBV7-2 and TRBJ2-7; TRBD2 is a possible D gene (6 bases). This CDR3 has 15 amino acids. CDR1 and CDR2 from the germline V gene are SGHTA and FQGNSA. With 1 base removed from V and 5 bases from J, the gap between germline ends came to 15 bases. As DNA, the CDR3 is TGTGCCAGCAGCTTAGTCCAGGGAGGTAGCAACGAGCAGTACTTC. The encoded protein is CASSLVQGGSNEQYF. Full variable domain (missing parts from reference TRBV7-2 and TRBJ2-7): GAGVSQSPSNKVTEKGKDVELRCDPISGHTALYWYRQSLGQGLEFLIYFQGNSAPDKSGLPSDRFSAERTGGSVSTLTIQRTQQEDSAVYLCASSLVQGGSNEQYFGPGTRLTVT.

The rearrangement joins TRBV6-6 to TRBJ2-7; 8 positions agree with TRBD2. CDR1 is MNHNY and CDR2 is SVGAGI in the germline V gene (reference sequence). The J segment lost 2 bases and the V segment lost 6 bases, leaving 9 bases of the junction unmatched. There are 15 residues in the CDR3. The CDR3 nucleotides are TGTGCCAGCAGCTCCGTAGCGGGATTTACCTACGAGCAGTACTTC. It codes for CASSSVAGFTYEQYF.